Only a few counts were recorded for the clone carrying this T cell receptor (beta chain). These data originate in a study of patients and donors after allogeneic stem cell transplantation. TCRdb reprocessed the RT-PCR reads via MiXCR and lists one record per CDR3 protein. Among about 960,000 distinct CDR3 sequences, around 17% were seen once, and the ten largest hold around 5.5%. V shed 8 bases, J shed 5 bases, and the junction held 11 bases outside the gene matches. The CDR3 length is 15 residues. This TCR derives from a human donor who was either an allogeneic HSCT recipient or a stem cell or donor lymphocyte infusion donor (not recorded which). It is not recorded whose cells these are; they may come from a transplant donor. The chain couples TRBV12-3 or TRBV12-4 to TRBJ2-1; TRBD2 matches at 8 bases. Sequencing was performed on blood, either unsorted or a sorted T cell fraction (not recorded which). The CDR3 sequence: CASGRPGLVHNEQFF. The CDR3 DNA follows: TGTGCCAGCGGCCGTCCGGGACTAGTACACAATGAGCAGTTCTTC.